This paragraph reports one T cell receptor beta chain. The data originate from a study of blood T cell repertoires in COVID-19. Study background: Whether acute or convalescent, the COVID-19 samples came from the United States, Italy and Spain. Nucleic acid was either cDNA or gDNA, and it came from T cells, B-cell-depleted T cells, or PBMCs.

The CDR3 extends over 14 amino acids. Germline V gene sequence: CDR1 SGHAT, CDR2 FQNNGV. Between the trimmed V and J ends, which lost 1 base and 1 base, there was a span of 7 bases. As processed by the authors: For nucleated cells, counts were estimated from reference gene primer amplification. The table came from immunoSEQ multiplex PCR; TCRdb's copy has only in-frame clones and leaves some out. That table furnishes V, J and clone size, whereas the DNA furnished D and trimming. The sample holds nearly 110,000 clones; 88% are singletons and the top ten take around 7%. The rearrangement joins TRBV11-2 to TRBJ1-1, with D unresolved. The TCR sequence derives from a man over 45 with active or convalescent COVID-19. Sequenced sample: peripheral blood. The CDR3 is CASSLGRENTEAFF. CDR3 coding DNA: TGTGCCAGCAGCTTAGGAAGAGAGAACACTGAAGCTTTCTTT. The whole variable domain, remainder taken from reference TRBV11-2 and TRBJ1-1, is EAGVAQSPRYKIIEKRQSVAFWCNPISGHATLYWYQQILGQGPKLLIQFQNNGVVDDSQLPKDRFSAERLKGVDSTLKIQPAKLEDSAVYLCASSLGRENTEAFFGQGTRLTVV.